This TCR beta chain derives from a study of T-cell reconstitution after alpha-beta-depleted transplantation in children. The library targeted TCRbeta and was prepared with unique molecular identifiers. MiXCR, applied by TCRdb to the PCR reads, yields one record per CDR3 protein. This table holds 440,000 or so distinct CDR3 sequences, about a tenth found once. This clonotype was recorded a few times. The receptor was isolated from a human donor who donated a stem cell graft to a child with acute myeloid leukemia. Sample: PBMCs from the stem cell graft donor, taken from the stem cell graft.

The CDR3 here is CSARQGWGYTF. The CDR3 DNA follows: TGCAGTGCTCGCCAGGGCTGGGGCTACACCTTC. The V and J genes are TRBV20-1 and TRBJ1-2, with D possibly being TRBD1 (5 bases). Germline values: CDR1 DFQATT, CDR2 SNEGSKA (reference sequence). Trimming shortened V by 5 bases and J by 8 bases, and 12 bases separated the two germline ends. This CDR3 region has 11 residues.